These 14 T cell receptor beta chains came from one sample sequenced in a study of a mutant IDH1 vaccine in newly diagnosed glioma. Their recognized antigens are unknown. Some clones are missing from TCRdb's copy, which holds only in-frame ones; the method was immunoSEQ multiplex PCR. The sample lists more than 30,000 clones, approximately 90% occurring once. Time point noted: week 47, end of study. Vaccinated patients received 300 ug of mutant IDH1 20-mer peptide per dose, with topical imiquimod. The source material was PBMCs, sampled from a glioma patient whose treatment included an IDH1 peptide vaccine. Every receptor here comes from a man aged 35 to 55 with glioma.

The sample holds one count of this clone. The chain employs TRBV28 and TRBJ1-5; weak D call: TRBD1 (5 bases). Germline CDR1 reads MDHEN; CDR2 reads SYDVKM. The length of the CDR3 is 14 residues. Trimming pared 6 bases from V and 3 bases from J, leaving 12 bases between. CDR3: CASRRDGHNQPQHF. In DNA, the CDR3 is TGTGCCAGCAGGAGGGACGGCCACAATCAGCCCCAGCATTTT.

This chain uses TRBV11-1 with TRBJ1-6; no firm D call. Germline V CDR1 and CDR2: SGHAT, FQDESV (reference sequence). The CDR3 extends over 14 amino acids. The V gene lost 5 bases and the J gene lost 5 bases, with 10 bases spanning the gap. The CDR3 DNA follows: TGTGCCAGCAGCCTAGACCAGAATAATTCACCCCTCCACTTT. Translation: CASSLDQNNSPLHF.

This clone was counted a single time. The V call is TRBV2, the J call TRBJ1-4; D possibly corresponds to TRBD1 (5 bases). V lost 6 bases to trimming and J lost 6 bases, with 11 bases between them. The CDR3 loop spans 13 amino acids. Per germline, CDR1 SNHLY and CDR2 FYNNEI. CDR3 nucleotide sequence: TGTGCCAGCAGCCTCAGGGTTTATGAAAAACTGTTTTTT. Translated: CASSLRVYEKLFF.

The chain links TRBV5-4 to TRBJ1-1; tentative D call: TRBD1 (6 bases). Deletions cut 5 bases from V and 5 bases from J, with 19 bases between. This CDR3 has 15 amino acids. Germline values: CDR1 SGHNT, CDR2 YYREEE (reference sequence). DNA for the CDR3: TGTGCCAGCAGGCCCGACCTACAGGGAATGACTGAAGCTTTCTTT. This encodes CASRPDLQGMTEAFF.

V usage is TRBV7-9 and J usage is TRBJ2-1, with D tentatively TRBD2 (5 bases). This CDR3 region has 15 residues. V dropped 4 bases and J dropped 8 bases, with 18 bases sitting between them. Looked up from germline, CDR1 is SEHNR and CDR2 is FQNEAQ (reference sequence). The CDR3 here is CASSSSLLAGHEQFF. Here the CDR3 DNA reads TGTGCCAGCAGCTCCTCATTACTTGCGGGCCATGAGCAGTTCTTC.

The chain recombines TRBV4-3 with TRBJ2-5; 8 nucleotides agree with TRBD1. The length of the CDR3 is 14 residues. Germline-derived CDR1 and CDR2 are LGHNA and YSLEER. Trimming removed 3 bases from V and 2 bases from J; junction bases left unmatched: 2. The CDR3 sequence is CASSHGTGQETQYF. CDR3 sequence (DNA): TGCGCCAGCAGCCACGGGACAGGACAAGAGACCCAGTACTTC.

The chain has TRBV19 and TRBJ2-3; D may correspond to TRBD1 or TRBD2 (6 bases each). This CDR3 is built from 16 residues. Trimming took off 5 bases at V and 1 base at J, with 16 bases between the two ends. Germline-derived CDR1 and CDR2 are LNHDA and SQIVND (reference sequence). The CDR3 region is CASSLTGASGTDTQYF. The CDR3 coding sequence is TGTGCCAGTAGTCTCACGGGGGCATCGGGCACAGATACGCAGTATTTT. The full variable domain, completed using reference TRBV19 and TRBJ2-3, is DGGITQSPKYLFRKEGQNVTLSCEQNLNHDAMYWYRQDPGQGLRLIYYSQIVNDFQKGDIAEGYSVSREKKESFPLTVTSAQKNPTAFYLCASSLTGASGTDTQYFGPGTRLTVL.

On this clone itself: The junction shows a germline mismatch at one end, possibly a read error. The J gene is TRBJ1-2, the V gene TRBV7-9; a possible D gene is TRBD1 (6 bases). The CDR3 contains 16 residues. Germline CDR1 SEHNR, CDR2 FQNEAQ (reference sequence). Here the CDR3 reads CASSQAPADSNHGYTF. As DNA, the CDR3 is TGTGCCAGCAGTCAGGCCCCTGCGGACAGTAACCATGGCTACACCTTC.

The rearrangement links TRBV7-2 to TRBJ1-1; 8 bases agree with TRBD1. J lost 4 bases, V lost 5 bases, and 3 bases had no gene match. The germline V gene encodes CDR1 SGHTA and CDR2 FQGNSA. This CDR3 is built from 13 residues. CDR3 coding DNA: TGTGCCAGCAGCCAACAGGGGGGCACTGAAGCTTTCTTT. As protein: CASSQQGGTEAFF. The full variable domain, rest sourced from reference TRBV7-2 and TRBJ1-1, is GAGVSQSPSNKVTEKGKDVELRCDPISGHTALYWYRQSLGQGLEFLIYFQGNSAPDKSGLPSDRFSAERTGGSVSTLTIQRTQQEDSAVYLCASSQQGGTEAFFGQGTRLTVV.

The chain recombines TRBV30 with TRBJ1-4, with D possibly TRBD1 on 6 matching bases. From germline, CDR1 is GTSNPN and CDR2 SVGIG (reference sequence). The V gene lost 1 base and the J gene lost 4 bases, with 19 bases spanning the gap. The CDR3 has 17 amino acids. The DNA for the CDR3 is TGTGCCTGGAGTGGGGGGGACTTACAGGGTTTTAATGAAAAACTGTTTTTT. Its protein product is CAWSGGDLQGFNEKLFF.

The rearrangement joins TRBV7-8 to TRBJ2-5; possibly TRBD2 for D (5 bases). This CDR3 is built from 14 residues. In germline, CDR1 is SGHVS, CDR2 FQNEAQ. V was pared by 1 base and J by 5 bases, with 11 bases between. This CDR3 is CASSLGDRGETQYF. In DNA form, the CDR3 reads TGTGCCAGCAGCTTAGGCGACCGCGGGGAGACCCAGTACTTC.

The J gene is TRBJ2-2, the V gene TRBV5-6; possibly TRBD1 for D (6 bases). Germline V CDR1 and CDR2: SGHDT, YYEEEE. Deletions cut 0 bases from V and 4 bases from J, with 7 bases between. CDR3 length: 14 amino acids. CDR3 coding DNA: TGTGCCAGCAGCTTGGGAGGGGGCACCGGGGAGCTGTTTTTT. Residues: CASSLGGGTGELFF.

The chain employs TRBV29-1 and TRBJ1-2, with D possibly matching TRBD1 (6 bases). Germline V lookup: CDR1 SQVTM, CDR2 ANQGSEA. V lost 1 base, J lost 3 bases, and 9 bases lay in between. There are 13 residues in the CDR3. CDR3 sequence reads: CSVEVDSYYGYTF. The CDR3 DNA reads TGCAGCGTTGAAGTGGACAGCTACTATGGCTACACCTTC.

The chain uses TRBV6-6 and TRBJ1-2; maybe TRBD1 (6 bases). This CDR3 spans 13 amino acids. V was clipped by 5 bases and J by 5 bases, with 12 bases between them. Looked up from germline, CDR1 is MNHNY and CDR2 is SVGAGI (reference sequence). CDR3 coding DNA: TGTGCCAGCAGTCGGGACATATCGTATGGCTACACCTTC. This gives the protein CASSRDISYGYTF.